These 11 T cell receptor beta chains came from one sample sequenced in a study of shared clonotypes between healthy human individuals (dated by TCRdb to about 2020). The protocol used for the library was the immunoSEQ multiplex PCR assay. TCRdb obtained this table from immuneACCESS and retained in-frame rearrangements with V and J assigned. These tables miss some clones; where compared with another copy, unresolved V genes account for less than half of the shortfall, and the remainder is unexplained. Counted in this sample were over 1.5 million clones; approximately 98% of them appeared once. Jointly, the top ten make up approximately 0.45% of the sample. The sequencing input was naive CD4+ T cells sorted from blood. The cell subset or site label of this sample denotes: CD45RA+ positively selected. The receptors were sampled from a young man in good health.

The chain is built from TRBV28 and TRBJ2-2, with D perhaps assigned TRBD1 or TRBD2 (5 bases each). Germline V gene data show CDR1 as MDHEN and CDR2 as SYDVKM. V lost 7 bases and J lost 6, with 15 bases in between. The CDR3 loop spans 14 amino acids. CDR3 in DNA: TGTGCCAGCAAGGGTCCGGGGCACCCCGGGGAGCTGTTTTTT. It translates to CASKGPGHPGELFF.

The V call is TRBV6-1, the J call TRBJ1-1; D is possibly TRBD1 (5 bases). V was cut by 5 bases and J by 1 base, with 14 bases left in between. Germline loops: CDR1 MNHNS, CDR2 SASEGT. The CDR3 has 15 amino acids. CDR3 nucleotide sequence: TGTGCCAGCAGTCTACAGGACATAACGAACACTGAAGCTTTCTTT. Amino acid sequence: CASSLQDITNTEAFF.

J is TRBJ2-7 and V is TRBV9, with D possibly matching TRBD2 (5 bases). Germline V lookup: CDR1 SGDLS, CDR2 YYNGEE. Trimming cost V 0 bases and J 3 bases, with 13 bases left between them. The CDR3 spans 15 residues. CDR3 sequence reads: CASSVDPAAVYEQYF. Written as DNA, the CDR3 is TGTGCCAGCAGCGTAGATCCAGCGGCCGTCTACGAGCAGTACTTC.

The V call is TRBV5-1, the J call TRBJ2-5; 8 nucleotides match TRBD2. Germline V lookup: CDR1 SGHRS, CDR2 YFSETQ. V trimming: 4 bases; J trimming: 5 bases; junction bases outside the gene matches: 10. The CDR3 consists of 15 residues. The CDR3 region has the DNA TGCGCCAGCAGCCGGCCCGGACTAGCTTCGGAGACCCAGTACTTC. Translating gives CASSRPGLASETQYF.

The CDR3 coding sequence is TGTGCCAGCAGCTTCGGCGGGTTTAGCAATCAGCCCCAGCATTTT. This gives the protein CASSFGGFSNQPQHF. V and J are TRBV5-4 and TRBJ1-5; D is unresolved. The V gene's germline CDR1 is SGHNT and CDR2 YYREEE (reference sequence). The CDR3 contains 15 residues. Trimming shortened V by 2 bases and J by 0 bases, and 9 bases separated the two germline ends.

The chain recombines TRBV29-1 with TRBJ2-1; D remains unclear. Germline loops: CDR1 SQVTM, CDR2 ANQGSEA. V was pared by 3 bases and J by 4 bases, with 4 bases between. This CDR3 spans 11 amino acids. The CDR3 sequence: CSVDTYNEQFF. CDR3 coding DNA: TGCAGCGTTGACACTTACAATGAGCAGTTCTTC.

The rearrangement links TRBV25-1 to TRBJ2-3; no firm D call. The CDR3 runs to 14 residues. Germline V CDR1 and CDR2: MGHDK, SYGVNS. Trimming took off 1 base at V and 3 bases at J, with 8 bases between the two ends. The CDR3 region is CASSEFRPTDTQYF. The CDR3 DNA reads TGTGCCAGCAGTGAATTCCGGCCGACAGATACGCAGTATTTT.

The chain couples TRBV7-7 to TRBJ2-7; the D gene is possibly TRBD2 (6 bases). V dropped 5 bases and J dropped 4 bases, with 12 bases sitting between them. This CDR3 is built from 13 residues. Germline CDR1 is SSHAT and CDR2 is FNYEAQ (reference sequence). The CDR3 protein is CASSAAGSYEQYF. The DNA of the CDR3 is TGTGCCAGCAGCGCTGCCGGGAGTTACGAGCAGTACTTC.

The table lists this clone with a count of one. The chain is built from TRBV6-1 and TRBJ2-3, with TRBD2 matching over 11 bases. This CDR3 is 13 amino acids long. The V gene's germline CDR1 is MNHNS and CDR2 SASEGT. Trimming took 10 bases from V and 12 from J; bases not matched to a gene: 12. CDR3 DNA: TGTGCCACCGGACTAGCGGGTGCTAACTACCAGTATTTT. It specifies CATGLAGANYQYF.

Details on this clone: Different DNA sequences within this sample yield the same CDR3. The chain uses TRBV20-1 and TRBJ2-7, with no clear D. The germline V gene encodes CDR1 DFQATT and CDR2 SNEGSKA (reference sequence). V was shortened by 6 bases and J by 1 base, with 4 bases between the two germline ends. The CDR3 extends over 10 amino acids. CDR3: CSATSYEQYF. CDR3 DNA sequence: TGCAGTGCAACGTCCTACGAGCAGTACTTC.

The chain joins TRBV5-1 to TRBJ1-1, with unresolved D. The germline V and J ends were trimmed by 3 bases and 1 base, with 10 bases remaining between them. The CDR3 length is 14 residues. Per germline, CDR1 SGHRS and CDR2 YFSETQ. CDR3 sequence: CASSYNGENTEAFF. CDR3 sequence (DNA): TGCGCCAGCAGCTATAACGGGGAGAACACTGAAGCTTTCTTT.